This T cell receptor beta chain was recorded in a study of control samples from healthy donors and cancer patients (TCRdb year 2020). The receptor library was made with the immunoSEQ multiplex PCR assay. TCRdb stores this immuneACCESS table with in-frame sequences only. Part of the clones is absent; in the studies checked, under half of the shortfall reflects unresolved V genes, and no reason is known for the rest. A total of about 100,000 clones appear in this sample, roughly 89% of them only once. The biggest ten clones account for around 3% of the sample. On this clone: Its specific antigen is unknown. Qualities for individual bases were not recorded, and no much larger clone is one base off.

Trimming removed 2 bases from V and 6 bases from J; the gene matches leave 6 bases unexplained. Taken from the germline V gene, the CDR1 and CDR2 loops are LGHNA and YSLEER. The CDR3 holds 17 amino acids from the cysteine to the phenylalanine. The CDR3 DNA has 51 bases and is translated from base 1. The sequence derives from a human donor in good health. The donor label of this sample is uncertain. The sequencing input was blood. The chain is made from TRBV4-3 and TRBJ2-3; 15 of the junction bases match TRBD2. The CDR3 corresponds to CASSQSHGLAGGDTQYF. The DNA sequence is TGCGCCAGCAGCCAATCCCACGGACTAGCGGGGGGGGATACGCAGTATTTT.